This passage covers 18 T cell receptor beta chains from one sample sequenced in a study of T cell changes during pregnancy in multiple sclerosis. Clones were read by immunoSEQ multiplex PCR, and TCRdb kept only the in-frame ones, dropping some. The sample includes around 50,000 clones, about 94% of them seen just once. The material was CD8+ T cells from peripheral blood mononuclear cells, obtained in the first trimester of pregnancy. Every receptor here comes from a female donor with multiple sclerosis, enrolled in a pregnancy study.

This chain connects TRBV19 to TRBJ2-2; TRBD1 aligns across 9 bases. Germline V gives CDR1 LNHDA, CDR2 SQIVND (reference sequence). V shed 5 bases and J 6 bases; nucleotides not matched to a gene: 4. The CDR3 runs 14 residues. The chain's CDR3 is CASSLWTGAGELFF. Written as DNA, the CDR3 is TGTGCCAGTAGTCTTTGGACAGGGGCCGGGGAGCTGTTTTTT. The entire variable domain, with the rest obtained from reference TRBV19 and TRBJ2-2, is as follows: DGGITQSPKYLFRKEGQNVTLSCEQNLNHDAMYWYRQDPGQGLRLIYYSQIVNDFQKGDIAEGYSVSREKKESFPLTVTSAQKNPTAFYLCASSLWTGAGELFFGEGSRLTVL.

The J gene is TRBJ1-1, the V gene TRBV19; D perhaps matches TRBD1 (5 bases). Germline assignment: CDR1 LNHDA and CDR2 SQIVND (reference sequence). The V end lost 1 base, the J end lost 4 bases, and 10 bases lay between the germline ends. The CDR3 extends over 14 amino acids. CDR3 sequence reads: CASSIGGGITEAFF. DNA of the CDR3: TGTGCCAGTAGTATAGGGGGGGGAATCACTGAAGCTTTCTTT.

The chain has TRBV28 and TRBJ2-2; no clear D gene. CDR1 and CDR2 (germline): MDHEN, SYDVKM. Trimming removed 2 bases from V and 3 bases from J, with 4 bases in between. The CDR3 contains 13 residues. In DNA form, the CDR3 reads TGTGCCAGCAGTTTAGGCTACACCGGGGAGCTGTTTTTT. This translates into CASSLGYTGELFF.

This clone was observed a single time. The chain carries TRBV28 and TRBJ2-5, with D hard to call. Trimming removed 1 base from V and 7 bases from J, with 7 bases in between. Germline V gives CDR1 MDHEN, CDR2 SYDVKM. The CDR3 contains 12 residues. The CDR3 nucleotides are TGTGCCAGCAGTTTATTCTATAGGACCCAGTACTTC. It yields the protein CASSLFYRTQYF.

The gene calls are TRBV5-5 and TRBJ2-7; D remains ambiguous. Trimming pared 1 base from V and 2 bases from J, leaving 16 bases between. Per the germline V gene, CDR1 is SGHKS and CDR2 is YYEKEE (reference sequence). The CDR3 is 16 residues long. The CDR3 DNA reads as TGTGCCAGCAGCTTGAATAAATACAAGATGCCCTACGAGCAGTACTTC. This codes for CASSLNKYKMPYEQYF.

The gene calls are TRBV6-6 and TRBJ2-1; 10 bases map to TRBD1. The germline gives CDR1 MNHNY, CDR2 SVGAGI (reference sequence). CDR3 length: 15 amino acids. V gave up 6 bases and J gave up 4 bases; unmatched junction bases: 6. The CDR3 DNA reads TGTGCCAGCAGGTCCCGGGACAGGGGATACAATGAGCAGTTCTTC. Its translation is CASRSRDRGYNEQFF.

This clone was picked up one time. The J gene is TRBJ2-7, the V gene TRBV6-6; 7 bases map to TRBD2. V trimming: 0 bases; J trimming: 2 bases; junction bases outside the gene matches: 7. This CDR3 is built from 16 residues. Germline CDR1 is MNHNY and CDR2 is SVGAGI (reference sequence). CDR3 protein: CASSYSAGSGPYEQYF. The CDR3 coding sequence is TGTGCCAGCAGTTACTCGGCGGGTAGCGGGCCCTACGAGCAGTACTTC.

This clone was counted a single time. This chain connects TRBV6-5 to TRBJ2-7; 9 bases agree with TRBD1. Unmatched junction bases numbered 5, after V lost 0 bases and J lost 5 bases. Per the germline V gene, CDR1 is MNHEY and CDR2 is SVGAGI. The CDR3 totals 15 residues. For the CDR3, the DNA is TGTGCCAGCAGTTACTCGATACAGGGGGCGAACGAGCAGTACTTC. Amino acid sequence: CASSYSIQGANEQYF.

The chain has TRBV5-8 and TRBJ2-7; 11 bases fit TRBD1. The ends lost 0 bases at V and 5 bases at J; junction bases unmatched: 7. CDR1 is SGHTS, CDR2 YDEGEE, per germline. The CDR3 loop spans 16 amino acids. The DNA of the CDR3 is TGTGCCAGCAGCTTGGTACCGGGACAGGGGGAAAACGAGCAGTACTTC. It encodes CASSLVPGQGENEQYF. Drawing the rest from reference TRBV5-8 and TRBJ2-7, the complete variable domain is EAGVTQSPTHLIKTRGQQATLRCSPISGHTSVYWYQQALGLGLQFLLWYDEGEERNRGNFPPRFSGRQFPNYSSELNVNALELEDSALYLCASSLVPGQGENEQYFGPGTRLTVT.

This sequence joins TRBV5-5 and TRBJ2-7; D may be TRBD2 (5 bases). This CDR3 contains 15 residues. The V end was cut by 0 bases, the J end by 2 bases, with 12 bases between. CDR1 and CDR2 (germline): SGHKS, YYEKEE (reference sequence). The CDR3 DNA reads TGTGCCAGCAGCTTGGTTCCCGGGAACACCTACGAGCAGTACTTC. Translation gives CASSLVPGNTYEQYF.

V and J are TRBV27 and TRBJ2-1, with 11 bases matching TRBD2. Germline values: CDR1 MNHEY, CDR2 SMNVEV (reference sequence). The V gene end was trimmed by 6 bases and the J gene end by 3 bases; junction bases not matched to a gene: 10. The CDR3 consists of 17 residues. The CDR3 DNA reads TGTGCCAGCAGAAGGCTAGCGGGAGGCCCAGACTACAATGAGCAGTTCTTC. Translation: CASRRLAGGPDYNEQFF.

The rearrangement joins TRBV7-9 to TRBJ1-1; TRBD1 aligns across 10 bases. V trimming: 5 bases; J trimming: 10 bases; junction bases outside the gene matches: 4. The CDR3 is 12 amino acids. In germline, CDR1 is SEHNR, CDR2 FQNEAQ (reference sequence). The CDR3 here is CASSPGTGVAFF. The CDR3 bases are TGTGCCAGCAGCCCCGGGACAGGGGTAGCTTTCTTT.

The genes are TRBV27 and TRBJ2-7, with a possible D match to TRBD1 (5 bases). Deletions cut 1 base from V and 5 bases from J, with 9 bases between. CDR1 is MNHEY, CDR2 SMNVEV, per germline (reference sequence). The CDR3 covers 13 residues. CDR3: CASSLLGLDEQYF. The CDR3 DNA is TGTGCCAGCAGTTTATTGGGGCTCGACGAGCAGTACTTC.

V gene TRBV12-5 combines with J gene TRBJ2-1; D remains ambiguous. CDR1 LGHNT and CDR2 FRNRAP come from the germline V gene. The CDR3 has 11 residues. The V gene lost 6 bases and the J gene lost 4 bases, with 4 bases spanning the gap. This CDR3 is CASGSYNEQFF. DNA for the CDR3: TGTGCTAGTGGGAGTTACAATGAGCAGTTCTTC.

The chain joins TRBV19 to TRBJ2-1; 8 bases match TRBD1. CDR1 and CDR2 from the germline V gene are LNHDA and SQIVND (reference sequence). Germline trimming cut 3 bases from V and 3 bases from J; bases unmatched to any gene: 10. The CDR3 is 17 amino acids. The CDR3 loop is CASSIPRDRFDYNEQFF. In DNA, the CDR3 is TGTGCCAGTAGTATTCCTAGGGACAGGTTTGACTACAATGAGCAGTTCTTC.

The J gene is TRBJ1-2, the V gene TRBV28; 8 nucleotides line up with TRBD1. Germline CDR1 reads MDHEN; CDR2 reads SYDVKM. Germline trimming cut 4 bases from V and 6 bases from J; bases unmatched to any gene: 16. The CDR3 is 17 amino acids. Here the CDR3 DNA reads TGTGCCAGCAGTTCCACCGAACGACTCAGGGGGCATCATGGCTACACCTTC. It specifies CASSSTERLRGHHGYTF.

The chain is built from TRBV7-7 and TRBJ2-5; perhaps TRBD1 as D (6 bases). Trimming left V 6 bases short and J 5 bases short, with 19 bases between. The CDR3 has 15 residues. CDR1 and CDR2 (germline): SSHAT, FNYEAQ (reference sequence). CDR3 sequence reads: CASSPGTGTLETQYF. CDR3 nucleotide sequence: TGTGCCAGCAGTCCAGGCACAGGGACCCTCGAGACCCAGTACTTC. The full variable domain, completed using reference TRBV7-7 and TRBJ2-5, is GAGVSQSPRYKVTKRGQDVTLRCDPISSHATLYWYQQALGQGPEFLTYFNYEAQPDKSGLPSDRFSAERPEGSISTLTIQRTEQRDSAMYRCASSPGTGTLETQYFGPGTRLLVL.

The rearrangement links TRBV28 to TRBJ2-3; TRBD2 matches at 10 bases. The CDR3 has 17 residues. CDR1 and CDR2 from the germline V gene are MDHEN and SYDVKM. Unmatched junction bases numbered 14, after V lost 7 bases and J lost 4 bases. CDR3 region: CASTLPPSGSRPDTQYF. In nucleotides, the CDR3 is TGTGCCAGCACCCTCCCACCTAGCGGGAGTCGCCCAGATACGCAGTATTTT.